This record looks at one T cell receptor (beta chain) sequence and its context. Its matching antigen is unknown. The record originates from a study of T cells in Graves' hyperthyroidism and ophthalmopathy. The study left out patients who had uncontrolled infection, other autoimmune disease, pregnancy or lactation. Diagnosing involved the use of clinical symptoms, serum thyroxine and TRAb, thyroid ultrasound and orbital computed tomography. TCR beta CDR3 sequences were amplified from RNA transcripts. HTBI primers drove first-round RT-PCR of the TCR CDR3. TCRdb reanalysed the multiplex PCR reads using MiXCR and keeps one entry per CDR3 protein. In the table there are around 600,000 distinct CDR3 sequences, 45% of which are singletons. Study-wide results and limits: Ophthalmopathy was separated from stable hyperthyroidism by a 13 V-J model. Most expanded thyroid clonotypes above 0.001 recurred in blood.

Germline CDR1 reads SQVTM; CDR2 reads ANQGSEA. The V segment lost 7 bases and the J segment 0 bases; nucleotides outside the gene matches: 2. This CDR3 has 12 amino acids. This sequence joins TRBV29-1 and TRBJ2-7, with TRBD1 matching 8 bases. The specimen was peripheral blood or thyroid tissue (not recorded which). The receptor comes from an adult man with Graves' disease, either hyperthyroidism or ophthalmopathy (not recorded which). DNA of the CDR3: TGCAGCGCAGGGGGCTCCTCCTACGAGCAGTACTTC. Protein sequence: CSAGGSSYEQYF.